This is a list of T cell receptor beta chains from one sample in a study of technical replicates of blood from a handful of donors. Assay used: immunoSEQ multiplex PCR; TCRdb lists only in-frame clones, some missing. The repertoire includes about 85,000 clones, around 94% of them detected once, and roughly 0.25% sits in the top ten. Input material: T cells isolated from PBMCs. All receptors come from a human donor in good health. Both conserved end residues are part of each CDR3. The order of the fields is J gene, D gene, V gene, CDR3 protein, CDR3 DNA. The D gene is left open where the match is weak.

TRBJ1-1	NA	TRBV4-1	CASSQDPTSRAFF	TGCGCCAGCAGCCAAGATCCCACATCTAGAGCTTTCTTT
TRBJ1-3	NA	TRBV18	CASSPTTGGLSGNTIYF	TGTGCCAGCTCACCCACTACGGGGGGGCTCTCTGGAAACACCATATATTTT
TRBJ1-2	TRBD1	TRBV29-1	CSVGTVASYGYTF	TGCAGCGTGGGGACAGTAGCCTCCTATGGCTACACCTTC
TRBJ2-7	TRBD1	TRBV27	CASSKGRDRGSYEQYF	TGTGCCAGCAGTAAAGGCCGGGACAGGGGATCCTACGAGCAGTACTTC
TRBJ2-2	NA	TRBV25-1	CATSRVSLLNTGELFF	TGTGCCACTTCGAGGGTCAGTTTATTGAACACCGGGGAGCTGTTTTTT
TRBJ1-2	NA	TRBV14	CASSQDLATYGYTF	TGTGCCAGCAGCCAAGATCTAGCTACCTATGGCTACACCTTC
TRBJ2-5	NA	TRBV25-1	CASRGVGETQYF	TGTGCCAGCAGAGGGGTTGGAGAGACCCAGTACTTC
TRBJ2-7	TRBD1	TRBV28	CASSLTGRDEQYF	TGTGCCAGCAGCCTGACAGGGCGCGACGAGCAGTACTTC
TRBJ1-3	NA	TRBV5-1	CASSLGSGGTPGNTIYF	TGCGCCAGCAGCTTGGGGTCGGGGGGCACCCCTGGAAACACCATATATTTT
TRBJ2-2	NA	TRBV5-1	CASSLELGTGELFF	TGCGCCAGCAGCTTGGAACTAGGGACCGGGGAGCTGTTTTTT
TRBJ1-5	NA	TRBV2	CASAEWGVDNQPQHF	TGTGCCAGCGCAGAATGGGGGGTGGACAATCAGCCCCAGCATTTT
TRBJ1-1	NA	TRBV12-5	CASGLYEGTEAFF	TGTGCTAGTGGTTTGTATGAGGGCACTGAAGCTTTCTTT